The next 13 T cell receptor beta chains were all read from a single sample in a study of blood T cell repertoires in COVID-19. Sequenced by immunoSEQ multiplex PCR; TCRdb stores in-frame clones only, minus some. The data show 290,000 or so clones, 85% to 90% seen once. The material sequenced was peripheral blood. These receptors all come from a man between 70 and 80 years old with acute or convalescent COVID-19.

The rearrangement uses TRBV6-1 and TRBJ2-2; maybe TRBD1 (6 bases). The CDR3 extends over 15 amino acids. Deletions cut 2 bases from V and 4 bases from J, with 11 bases between. Germline V gene sequence: CDR1 MNHNS, CDR2 SASEGT. CDR3 in DNA: TGTGCCAGCAGTGAACAGGGGCTGGTCACCGGGGAGCTGTTTTTT. This gives the protein CASSEQGLVTGELFF.

This clone was counted a single time. The rearrangement uses TRBV4-1 and TRBJ1-6; 8 nucleotides align to TRBD1. Trimming at V came to 1 base and at J to 5 bases, leaving 10 bases not matched to a gene. CDR1 is MGHRA and CDR2 is YSYEKL in the germline V gene. This CDR3 has 18 residues. The CDR3 DNA reads as TGCGCCAGCAGCCAAGCTTGGCAGGGGGCAAGGGATAATTCACCCCTCCACTTT. Translation gives CASSQAWQGARDNSPLHF.

The chain combines TRBV6-6 with TRBJ1-2; D is undetermined. V lost 8 bases and J 3 bases, leaving 13 bases between the germline ends. In germline, CDR1 is MNHNY, CDR2 SVGAGI (reference sequence). CDR3 length: 13 residues. As DNA, the CDR3 is TGTGCCAGCTACGGGATCCTTGACTATGGCTACACCTTC. Translating it yields CASYGILDYGYTF.

Remarks on this clone: Sequence at one end of the junction differs from germline and may be a read error. This chain links TRBV15 with TRBJ1-2; D may be TRBD1 (5 bases). Looked up from germline, CDR1 is LNHNV and CDR2 is YYDKDF (reference sequence). The CDR3 length is 12 residues. DNA for the CDR3: TGTGCCACCAGCAGAGATGGGGGGTTTCAGTCGTTC. Its translation: CATSRDGGFQSF.

This chain uses TRBV9 with TRBJ1-6, with no clear D. The germline V gene has CDR1 SGDLS and CDR2 YYNGEE. V was shortened by 1 base and J by 7 bases, with 6 bases between the two germline ends. This CDR3 is built from 13 residues. CDR3: CASSVRRNSPLHF. CDR3 sequence (DNA): TGTGCCAGCAGCGTACGGAGGAATTCACCCCTCCACTTT.

The gene calls are TRBV11-2 and TRBJ1-3, with a weak D call TRBD1 (5 bases). The CDR3 loop spans 15 amino acids. Germline CDR1 SGHAT, CDR2 FQNNGV. V was pared by 3 bases and J by 9 bases, with 18 bases between. The CDR3, as DNA: TGTGCCAGCAGCTTCGCTCAGGGCCTAGGCTTCACCATATATTTT. Residues: CASSFAQGLGFTIYF.

The chain recombines TRBV5-4 with TRBJ1-3, with D possibly being TRBD1 (6 bases). Trimming left V 4 bases short and J 2 bases short, with 16 bases between. Looked up from germline, CDR1 is SGHNT and CDR2 is YYREEE (reference sequence). The CDR3 sequence is 16 residues long. The CDR3 here is CASSLDPRTAGNTIYF. As DNA, the CDR3 is TGTGCCAGCAGCCTCGACCCCCGGACAGCTGGAAACACCATATATTTT.

The chain has TRBV5-1 and TRBJ2-5; a possible D gene is TRBD2 (6 bases). V lost 3 bases to trimming and J lost 5 bases, with 17 bases between them. The CDR3 is 15 amino acids. The V gene's germline CDR1 is SGHRS and CDR2 YFSETQ. The CDR3 sequence: CASSSPQASGETQYF. Written as DNA, the CDR3 is TGCGCCAGCAGCTCCCCACAGGCAAGCGGGGAGACCCAGTACTTC. Complete variable domain (other parts from reference TRBV5-1 and TRBJ2-5): KAGVTQTPRYLIKTRGQQVTLSCSPISGHRSVSWYQQTPGQGLQFLFEYFSETQRNKGNFPGRFSGRQFSNSRSEMNVSTLELGDSALYLCASSSPQASGETQYFGPGTRLLVL.

The genes are TRBV19 and TRBJ2-5; unclear D gene. V was shortened by 7 bases and J by 0 bases, with 12 bases between the two germline ends. Germline CDR1 and CDR2: LNHDA and SQIVND (reference sequence). This CDR3 is 14 amino acids long. CDR3 nucleotide sequence: TGTGCCAGTAATCCTGGGCCGAACCAAGAGACCCAGTACTTC. Residues: CASNPGPNQETQYF.

J is TRBJ2-1 and V is TRBV11-2; D unresolved. Trimming left V 1 base short and J 1 base short, with 5 bases between. Germline CDR1 and CDR2: SGHAT and FQNNGV. The CDR3 is 14 amino acids. The CDR3 DNA is TGTGCCAGCAGCTTAGCGTTATCCTACAATGAGCAGTTCTTC. Its protein product is CASSLALSYNEQFF.

V and J are TRBV10-3 and TRBJ2-1; a possible D gene is TRBD2 (5 bases). The V end was cut by 8 bases, the J end by 7 bases, with 12 bases between. The length of the CDR3 is 12 residues. The germline V gene encodes CDR1 ENHRY and CDR2 SYGVKD. The CDR3 nucleotides read TGTGCCATCGCTGAGGGAAGGAATGAGCAGTTCTTC. Translated: CAIAEGRNEQFF.

The chain is built from TRBV5-1 and TRBJ1-1, with TRBD1 matching 7 bases. Germline trimming cut 2 bases from V and 2 bases from J; bases unmatched to any gene: 6. The CDR3 consists of 15 residues. Germline assignment: CDR1 SGHRS and CDR2 YFSETQ. The CDR3 DNA reads as TGCGCCAGCAGCTTACCTGACAGGGTTAACACTGAAGCTTTCTTT. This codes for CASSLPDRVNTEAFF.

The chain joins TRBV7-9 to TRBJ2-7; the match to TRBD1 covers 7 bases. V lost 5 bases and J lost 5; bases outside the gene matches: 12. The V gene's germline CDR1 is SEHNR and CDR2 FQNEAQ (reference sequence). This CDR3 comprises 15 residues. CDR3 nucleotide sequence: TGTGCCAGCAGCCGCTTAGGGGGCGCCCCGGACGAGCAGTACTTC. Its translation is CASSRLGGAPDEQYF.